A selection of T cell receptor beta chains follows, all from one sample in a study of regulatory T cells in long-lasting Graves disease. TCRdb fed the multiplex PCR reads into MiXCR, producing one record per CDR3 protein. This sample has 440,000 or so distinct CDR3 sequences, with roughly 15% found just once. Separately, the same data were catalogued under a study of T cells in Graves' hyperthyroidism and ophthalmopathy.

The specimen comprised peripheral blood mononuclear cells (PBMCs), sampled at new diagnosis, from a patient treated with antithyroid drugs. These receptors all stem from a woman aged 30 to 39 with Graves disease. Both conserved end residues are part of each CDR3. A D gene is named only where the DNA matches it firmly. Clone size is given for some rows only: seen once, a few or many times, or a class if the clone is expanded.

clone_size	v_call	d_call	j_call	cdr3_nt	cdr3_aa
few	TRBV4-3	-	TRBJ2-2	TGCGCCAGTCGGATTGGGAGGACCAACATGGACACCGGGGAGCTGTTTTTT	CASRIGRTNMDTGELFF
-	TRBV28	TRBD2	TRBJ2-1	TGTGCCAGCAGATCAGGACTAGCGGGAGGGGAAAGCTCCTACAATGAGCAGTTCTTC	CASRSGLAGGESSYNEQFF
-	TRBV20-1	-	TRBJ2-3	TGCAGTGCTAGAGTTTCCGGAGCAGATACGCAGTATTTT	CSARVSGADTQYF
many	TRBV20-1	-	TRBJ2-7	TGCAGTGCCGACGGACAGTCCGGGGCCTCCTACGAGCAGTACTTC	CSADGQSGASYEQYF
-	TRBV28	-	TRBJ2-1	TGTGCCAGCAGTCCCGATACAGTGGAGTTCTTC	CASSPDTVEFF
-	TRBV18	-	TRBJ2-1	TGTGCCAGCTCACCACCAAGAGTGCGGAACCACAATGAGCAGTCCTTC	CASSPPRVRNHNEQSF
many	TRBV7-8	-	TRBJ2-7	TGTGCCAGCAGCCACCCGGGGGCCTACGAGCAGTACTTC	CASSHPGAYEQYF
many	TRBV6-1	TRBD1	TRBJ1-5	TGTGCCAGCAAACAGGGGCTCAATCAGCCCCAGCATTTT	CASKQGLNQPQHF
few	TRBV5-1	-	TRBJ2-5	TGCGCCAGCAGCTCCCCCGGTGGGCCTGGAGGGGCCCAGTACTTC	CASSSPGGPGGAQYF
-	TRBV12-5	-	TRBJ2-1	TGTGCTAGTGGTTTGGACCCGGAGAGGACGATTTACAATGAGCAGTTCTTC	CASGLDPERTIYNEQFF
few	TRBV5-6	-	TRBJ1-5	TGTGCCAGCAGCTTGGGTAATCAGGACTCAGGCCGCAGTCTCGGTCAGCCCCAGCATTTT	CASSLGNQDSGRSLGQPQHF
many	TRBV7-9	-	TRBJ2-3	TGTGCCAGCAGCTTATTCATTGATACGCAGTATTTT	CASSLFIDTQYF
many	TRBV28	-	TRBJ2-1	TGTGCCACCTGGGGTGCCCCCCTAGACAATGAGCAGTTCTTC	CATWGAPLDNEQFF
many	TRBV2	-	TRBJ1-5	TGTGCCAGCACCTTAGCGGCCCCCGAAGGCAATCAGCCCCAGCATTTT	CASTLAAPEGNQPQHF
-	TRBV20-1	-	TRBJ2-3	TGCAGTGCCTCGTCAGGGGGGGTTTCAGATACGCAGTATTTT	CSASSGGVSDTQYF
few	TRBV7-9	TRBD2	TRBJ2-1	TGTGCCAGCAGCTTAGCTTCCAGCGGGAGCACGGGTGAGCAGTTCTTC	CASSLASSGSTGEQFF
many	TRBV6-5	-	TRBJ2-7	TGTGCCAGCAGTTCTTCCAGCTATGACTACGAGCAGTACTTC	CASSSSSYDYEQYF
many	TRBV12-5	TRBD1	TRBJ1-1	TGTGCTAGTGGTTTGCTAGACAGGGGACCCCCGAACACTGAAGCTTTCTTT	CASGLLDRGPPNTEAFF
many	TRBV11-3	-	TRBJ2-1	TGTGCCAGCAGCTTAGGCCGGGGTGTGGATGAGCAGTTCTTC	CASSLGRGVDEQFF
many	TRBV24-1	-	TRBJ1-1	TGTGCCACCGCGCAGGGAATGGAAGCTTTCTTT	CATAQGMEAFF
few	TRBV20-1	TRBD1	TRBJ1-6	TGCAGTGTCCGGACAGGCCTCCCCTATAATTCACCCCTCCACTTT	CSVRTGLPYNSPLHF
-	TRBV29-1	-	TRBJ2-5	TGCAGCGCCCCCTCGGGAGTCGGGGAGACCCAGTACTTC	CSAPSGVGETQYF
-	TRBV5-1	TRBD1	TRBJ2-7	TGCGCCAGCAGCTTGGACAGGGGTGTACACGAGCAGTACTTC	CASSLDRGVHEQYF
many	TRBV3-1	-	TRBJ2-1	TGTGCCAGCAGCGAAGGGAGCAGAACCTACAATGAGCAGTTCTTC	CASSEGSRTYNEQFF
many	TRBV5-1	-	TRBJ2-7	TGCGCCAGCAGCTTGGTGAGGTCCCACGAGCAGTACTTC	CASSLVRSHEQYF
many	TRBV11-1	-	TRBJ1-1	TGTGCCAGCAGCCGGCCGATTGGGATGAACACTGAAGCTTTCTTT	CASSRPIGMNTEAFF
many	TRBV10-3	-	TRBJ1-2	TGTGCCATCAGTGAAAAGGACTATGGCTACACCTTC	CAISEKDYGYTF
-	TRBV14	TRBD2	TRBJ2-1	TGTGCCAGCAGCCAAGAAGTAGCGGGAGATGAGCAGTTCTTC	CASSQEVAGDEQFF
many	TRBV2	-	TRBJ2-3	TGTGCCACCCATGTTACGACGCCGAGCACAGATACGCAGTATTTT	CATHVTTPSTDTQYF
few	TRBV15	-	TRBJ2-4	TGTGCCACCAGCAGAGTGATACTAGCCAAAAACATTCAGTACTTC	CATSRVILAKNIQYF
-	TRBV29-1	TRBD1	TRBJ2-7	TGCAGCGTCGCCAATGACAGGGCGAGGGGTTACGAGCAGTACTTC	CSVANDRARGYEQYF
-	TRBV20-1	-	TRBJ1-1	TGCAGTGCTAGAGTCGATGCGAACACTGAAGCTTTCTTT	CSARVDANTEAFF
-	TRBV9	-	TRBJ1-2	TGTGCCAGCAGCCCCCAGGTCACCGGGCTGCATGGCTACACCTTC	CASSPQVTGLHGYTF
many	TRBV27	-	TRBJ2-7	TGTGCCAGCAGTTCGATCCGGCTAGAAATCGGGGACGAGCAGTACTTC	CASSSIRLEIGDEQYF
many	TRBV3-1	-	TRBJ2-1	TGTGCCAGCAGCCATTACACGAGCGGGTCCTCCTACAATGAGCAGTTCTTC	CASSHYTSGSSYNEQFF
few	TRBV19	-	TRBJ1-4	TGTGCCAGTAGTAGGGGAAGGCTCAAGGAAAAACTGTTTTTT	CASSRGRLKEKLFF
many	TRBV3-1	-	TRBJ2-2	TGTGCCAGCAGCCAAGTATCGACTACCGGGGAGCTGTTTTTT	CASSQVSTTGELFF
many	TRBV10-3	TRBD1	TRBJ1-6	TGTGCCATCAGGAAGACAGGGGGCGAATCACCCCTCCACTTT	CAIRKTGGESPLHF
-	TRBV20-1	TRBD2	TRBJ2-3	TGCAGTGCTAGTTCCCTAGCGGGAACAGATACGCAGTATTTT	CSASSLAGTDTQYF
many	TRBV6-1	-	TRBJ2-1	TGTGCCAGTTCTCCACCCGAGGCTAGCGCATCCCAGTTCTTC	CASSPPEASASQFF
few	TRBV19	-	TRBJ1-5	TGTGCCAGTAGTCCCCCCCCCTGGGGCAATCAGCCCCAGCATTTT	CASSPPPWGNQPQHF
-	TRBV6-5	TRBD2	TRBJ2-3	TGTGCCAGCAGTTTGGGACTAGCGGGAGGGCAGTCAGATACGCAGTATTTT	CASSLGLAGGQSDTQYF
-	TRBV19	-	TRBJ2-2	TGTGCCAGTAGTCCGAGACAAGAGCTCACCGGGGAGCTGTTTTTT	CASSPRQELTGELFF
few	TRBV29-1	TRBD1	TRBJ2-7	TGCAGCGCCGCGGACAGGCTCTCCTACGAGCAGTACTTC	CSAADRLSYEQYF
few	TRBV20-1	-	TRBJ1-6	TGCAGTGCTAGAGGCGGTGGAGGGTACCTTAATTCACCCCTCCACTTT	CSARGGGGYLNSPLHF
-	TRBV10-2	-	TRBJ1-5	TGCGCCAGCAAGTGGGGGAGCGATCAGCCCCAGCATTTT	CASKWGSDQPQHF
-	TRBV7-9	-	TRBJ2-6	TGTGCCAGCACACCAAAAAGAGGGGAACCCCTCTCTGGGGCCAACGTCCTGACTTTC	CASTPKRGEPLSGANVLTF
-	TRBV7-9	TRBD2	TRBJ2-2	TGTGCCAGCAGCCCCCGCGGGGGGTCCACCGGGGAGCTGTTTTTT	CASSPRGGSTGELFF
many	TRBV28	TRBD2	TRBJ2-7	TGTGCCAGCAGTTTAGCGGGACTAGGCCTCTACGAGCAGTACTTC	CASSLAGLGLYEQYF
many	TRBV20-1	TRBD2	TRBJ2-1	TGCAGTGCCCTCGGACTAGCGGGAGTTGAGCAGTTCTTC	CSALGLAGVEQFF
many	TRBV7-9	TRBD1	TRBJ2-7	TGTGCCAGCAGCCGTGGGACAGGAAGGATCGAGCAGTACTTC	CASSRGTGRIEQYF
many	TRBV2	TRBD1	TRBJ2-7	TGTGCCAGCAGTTGGACAGGGGGGTCCTACGAGCAGTACTTC	CASSWTGGSYEQYF